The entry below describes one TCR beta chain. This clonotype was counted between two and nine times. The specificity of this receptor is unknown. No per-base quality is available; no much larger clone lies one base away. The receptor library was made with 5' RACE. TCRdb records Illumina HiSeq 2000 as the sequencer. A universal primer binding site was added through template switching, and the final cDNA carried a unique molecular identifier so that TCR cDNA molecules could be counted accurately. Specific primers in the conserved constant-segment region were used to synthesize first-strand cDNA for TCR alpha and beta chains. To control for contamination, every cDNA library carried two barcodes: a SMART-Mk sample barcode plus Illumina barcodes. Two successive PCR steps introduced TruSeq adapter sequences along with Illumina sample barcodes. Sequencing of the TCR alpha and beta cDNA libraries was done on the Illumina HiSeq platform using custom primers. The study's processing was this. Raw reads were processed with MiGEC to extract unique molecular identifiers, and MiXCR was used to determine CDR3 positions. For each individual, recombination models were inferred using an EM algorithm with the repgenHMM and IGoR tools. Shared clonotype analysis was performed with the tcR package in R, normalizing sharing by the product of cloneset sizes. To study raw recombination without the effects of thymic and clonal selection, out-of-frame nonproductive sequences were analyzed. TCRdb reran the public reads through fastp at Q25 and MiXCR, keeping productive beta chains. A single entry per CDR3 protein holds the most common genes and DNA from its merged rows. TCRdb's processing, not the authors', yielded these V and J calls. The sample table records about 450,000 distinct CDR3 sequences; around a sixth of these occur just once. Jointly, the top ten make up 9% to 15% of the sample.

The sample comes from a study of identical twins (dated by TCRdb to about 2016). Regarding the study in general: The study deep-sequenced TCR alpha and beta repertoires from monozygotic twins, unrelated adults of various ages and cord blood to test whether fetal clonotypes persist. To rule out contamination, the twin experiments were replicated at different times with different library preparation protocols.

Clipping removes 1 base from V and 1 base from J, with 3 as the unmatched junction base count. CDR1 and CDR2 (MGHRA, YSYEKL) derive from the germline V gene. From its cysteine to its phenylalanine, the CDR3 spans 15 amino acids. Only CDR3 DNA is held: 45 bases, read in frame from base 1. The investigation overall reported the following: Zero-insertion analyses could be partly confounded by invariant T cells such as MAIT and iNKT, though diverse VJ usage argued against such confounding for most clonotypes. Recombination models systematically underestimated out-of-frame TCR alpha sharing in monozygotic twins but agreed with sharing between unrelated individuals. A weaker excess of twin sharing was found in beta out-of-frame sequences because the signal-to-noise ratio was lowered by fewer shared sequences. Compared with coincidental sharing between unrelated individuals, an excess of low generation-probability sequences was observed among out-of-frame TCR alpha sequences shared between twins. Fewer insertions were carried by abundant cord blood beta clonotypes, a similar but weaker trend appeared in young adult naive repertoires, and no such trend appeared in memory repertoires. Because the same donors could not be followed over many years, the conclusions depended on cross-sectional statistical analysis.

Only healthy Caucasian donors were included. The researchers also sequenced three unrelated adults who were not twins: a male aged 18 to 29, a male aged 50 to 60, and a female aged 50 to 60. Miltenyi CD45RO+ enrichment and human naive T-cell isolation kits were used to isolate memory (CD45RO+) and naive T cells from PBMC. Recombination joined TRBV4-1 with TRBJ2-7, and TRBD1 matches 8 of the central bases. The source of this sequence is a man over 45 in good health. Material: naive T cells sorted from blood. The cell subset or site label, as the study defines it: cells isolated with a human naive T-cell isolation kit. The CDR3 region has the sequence CASSQGTGFSYEQYF. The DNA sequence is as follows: TGCGCCAGCAGCCAAGGGACAGGGTTTTCCTACGAGCAGTACTTC.